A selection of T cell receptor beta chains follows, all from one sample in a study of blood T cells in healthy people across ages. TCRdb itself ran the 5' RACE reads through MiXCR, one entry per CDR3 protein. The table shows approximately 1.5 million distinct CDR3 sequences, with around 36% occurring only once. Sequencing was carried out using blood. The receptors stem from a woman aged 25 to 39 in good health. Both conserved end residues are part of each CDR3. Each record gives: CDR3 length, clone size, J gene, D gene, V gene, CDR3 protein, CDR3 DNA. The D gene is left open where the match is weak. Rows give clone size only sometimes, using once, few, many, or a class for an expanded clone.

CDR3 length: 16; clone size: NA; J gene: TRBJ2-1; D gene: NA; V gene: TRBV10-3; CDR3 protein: CAISDETGKNYNEQFF; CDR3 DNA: TGTGCCATCAGTGATGAGACAGGAAAAAACTACAATGAGCAGTTCTTC
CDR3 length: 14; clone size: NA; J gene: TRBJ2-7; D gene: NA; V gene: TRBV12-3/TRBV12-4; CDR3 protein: CASLKGSLEDEQYF; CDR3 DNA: TGTGCCAGCCTAAAGGGCAGCCTAGAGGACGAGCAGTACTTC
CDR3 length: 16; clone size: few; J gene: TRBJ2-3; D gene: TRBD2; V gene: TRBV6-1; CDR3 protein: CASSEGVAGITDTQYF; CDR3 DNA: TGTGCCAGCAGTGAAGGGGTAGCGGGGATAACAGATACGCAGTATTTT
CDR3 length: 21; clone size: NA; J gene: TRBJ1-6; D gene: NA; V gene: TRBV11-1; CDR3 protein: CASSLAGVGVTQQRTTPSLHF; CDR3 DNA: TGTGCCAGCAGCTTAGCAGGGGTCGGGGTTACACAACAGCGAACGACTCCGTCCCTCCACTTT
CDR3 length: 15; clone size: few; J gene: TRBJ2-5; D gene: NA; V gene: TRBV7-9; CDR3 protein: CASSSWGWGKETQYF; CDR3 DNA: TGTGCCAGCAGCTCATGGGGGTGGGGGAAGGAGACCCAGTACTTC
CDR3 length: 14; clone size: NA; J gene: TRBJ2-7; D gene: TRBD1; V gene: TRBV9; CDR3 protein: CASSTTGAVYEQYF; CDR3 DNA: TGTGCCAGCAGCACGACAGGGGCGGTCTACGAGCAGTACTTC
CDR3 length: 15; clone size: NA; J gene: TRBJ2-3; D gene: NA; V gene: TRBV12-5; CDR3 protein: CASGFRDESADTQYF; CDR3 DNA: TGTGCTAGTGGTTTCCGGGACGAAAGCGCAGATACGCAGTATTTT
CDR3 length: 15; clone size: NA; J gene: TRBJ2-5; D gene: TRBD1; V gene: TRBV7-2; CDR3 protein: CASSLNRGREETQYF; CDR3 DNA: TGTGCCAGCAGCTTAAACAGGGGGCGCGAGGAGACCCAGTACTTC
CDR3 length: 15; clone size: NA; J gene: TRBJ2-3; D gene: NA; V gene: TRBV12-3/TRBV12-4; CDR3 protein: CAGSYGSGVRDTQYF; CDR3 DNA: TGTGCCGGCAGTTACGGATCCGGGGTAAGAGATACGCAGTATTTT
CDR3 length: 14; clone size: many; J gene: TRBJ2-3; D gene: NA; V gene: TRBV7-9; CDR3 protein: CASILAASTDTQYF; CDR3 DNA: TGTGCCAGCATCCTAGCAGCTAGCACAGATACGCAGTATTTT
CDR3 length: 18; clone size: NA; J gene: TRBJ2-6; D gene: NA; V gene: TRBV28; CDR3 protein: CASSPPPAESSGANVLTF; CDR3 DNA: TGTGCCAGCAGTCCCCCGCCTGCCGAGAGCTCTGGGGCCAACGTCCTGACTTTC
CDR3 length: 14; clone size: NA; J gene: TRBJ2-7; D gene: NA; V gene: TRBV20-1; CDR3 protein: CGAMIAVSGDEQYF; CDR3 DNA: TGCGGTGCTATGATAGCGGTCTCAGGAGACGAGCAGTACTTC
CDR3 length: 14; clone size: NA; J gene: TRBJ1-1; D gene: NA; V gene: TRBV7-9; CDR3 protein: CASSPLTGVTEAFF; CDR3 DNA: TGTGCCAGCAGCCCTCTGACGGGGGTAACTGAAGCTTTCTTT
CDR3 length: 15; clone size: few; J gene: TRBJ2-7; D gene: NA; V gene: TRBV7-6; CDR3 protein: CASSPAGTTSYEQYF; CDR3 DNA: TGTGCCAGCAGCCCCGCGGGGACCACCTCCTACGAGCAGTACTTC
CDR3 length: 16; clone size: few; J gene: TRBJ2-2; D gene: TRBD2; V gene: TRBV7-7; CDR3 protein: CASSPGLAGLAGELFF; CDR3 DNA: TGTGCCAGCAGCCCGGGACTAGCGGGTCTCGCCGGGGAGCTGTTTTTT
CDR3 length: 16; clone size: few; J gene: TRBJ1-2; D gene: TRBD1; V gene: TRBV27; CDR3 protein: CASSLWGTGEGRGYTF; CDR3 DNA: TGTGCCAGCTCCTTATGGGGGACAGGGGAAGGTAGAGGCTACACCTTC
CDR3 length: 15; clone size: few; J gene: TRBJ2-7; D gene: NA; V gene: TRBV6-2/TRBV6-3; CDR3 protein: CASSYSQWGNYEQYF; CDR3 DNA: TGTGCCAGCAGTTACTCACAGTGGGGAAACTACGAGCAGTACTTC
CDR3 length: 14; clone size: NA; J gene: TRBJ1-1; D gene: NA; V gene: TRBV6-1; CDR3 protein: CATSNQGMNTEAFF; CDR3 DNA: TGTGCCACCTCAAACCAGGGCATGAACACTGAAGCTTTCTTT
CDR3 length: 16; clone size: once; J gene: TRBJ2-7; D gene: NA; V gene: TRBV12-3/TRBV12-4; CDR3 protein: CASSFLPGTVSYEQYF; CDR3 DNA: TGTGCCAGCAGTTTTCTCCCCGGGACGGTTTCCTACGAGCAGTACTTC
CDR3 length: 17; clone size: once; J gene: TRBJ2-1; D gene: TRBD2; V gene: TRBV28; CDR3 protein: CASSLTSGRAGYNEQFF; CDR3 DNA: TGTGCCAGCAGTTTGACTAGCGGGAGGGCTGGATACAATGAGCAGTTCTTC
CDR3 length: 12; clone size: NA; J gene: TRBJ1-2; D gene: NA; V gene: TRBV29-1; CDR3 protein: CSAMVANYGYTF; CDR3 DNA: TGCAGCGCCATGGTCGCAAACTATGGCTACACCTTC
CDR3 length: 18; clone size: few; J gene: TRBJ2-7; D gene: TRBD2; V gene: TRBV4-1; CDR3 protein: CAGSQELAGGLSSYEQYF; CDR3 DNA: TGCGCCGGCAGCCAAGAGTTAGCGGGAGGCCTTAGCTCCTACGAGCAGTACTTC
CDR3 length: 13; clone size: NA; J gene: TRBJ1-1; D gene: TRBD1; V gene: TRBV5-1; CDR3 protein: CASRETGSPEAFF; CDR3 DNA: TGCGCCAGCAGGGAGACAGGGTCGCCTGAAGCTTTCTTT
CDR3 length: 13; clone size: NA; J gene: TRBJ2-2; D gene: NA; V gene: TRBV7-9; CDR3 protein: CASSLGDPGELFF; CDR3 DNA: TGTGCCAGCAGCTTAGGGGATCCCGGGGAGCTGTTTTTT
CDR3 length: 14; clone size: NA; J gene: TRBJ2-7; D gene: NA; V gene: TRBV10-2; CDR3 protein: CASSEAGSSHEQYF; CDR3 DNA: TGCGCCAGCAGTGAGGCGGGAAGCTCCCACGAGCAGTACTTC
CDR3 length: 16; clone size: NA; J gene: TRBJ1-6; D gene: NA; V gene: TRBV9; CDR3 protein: CASSTTAGSYNSPLHF; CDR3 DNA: TGTGCCAGCAGCACCACGGCGGGATCCTATAATTCACCCCTCCACTTT
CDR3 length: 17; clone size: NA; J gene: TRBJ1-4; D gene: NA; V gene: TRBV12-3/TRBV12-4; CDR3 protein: CASSFGRRGTTNEKLFF; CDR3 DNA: TGTGCCAGCAGTTTTGGGCGCAGGGGAACCACTAATGAAAAACTGTTTTTT
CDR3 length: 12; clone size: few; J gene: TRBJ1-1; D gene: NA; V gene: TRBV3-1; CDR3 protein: CASSHSDRRAFF; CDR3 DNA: TGTGCCAGCAGCCACTCCGACAGGCGGGCTTTCTTT
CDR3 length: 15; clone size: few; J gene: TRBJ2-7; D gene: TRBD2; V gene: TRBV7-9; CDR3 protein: CASSLTSGSSHEQYF; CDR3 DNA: TGTGCCAGCAGCTTGACTAGCGGGAGCTCTCACGAGCAGTACTTC
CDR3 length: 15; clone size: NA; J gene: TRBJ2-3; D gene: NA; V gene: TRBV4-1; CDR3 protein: CASSQLGLGTDTQYF; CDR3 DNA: TGCGCCAGCAGCCAACTGGGGTTGGGGACAGATACGCAGTATTTT
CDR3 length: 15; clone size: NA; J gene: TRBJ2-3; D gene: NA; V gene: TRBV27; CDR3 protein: CASSVLVGAGDAQYF; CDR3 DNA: TGTGCCAGCAGTGTATTGGTCGGGGCAGGGGATGCGCAGTATTTT
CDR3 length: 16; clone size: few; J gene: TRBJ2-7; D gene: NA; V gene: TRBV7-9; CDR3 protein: CASSSATQGKFYEQYF; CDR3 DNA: TGTGCCAGCAGCTCAGCCACCCAGGGTAAATTCTACGAGCAGTACTTC
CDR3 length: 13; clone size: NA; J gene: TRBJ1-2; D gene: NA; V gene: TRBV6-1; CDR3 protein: CASTSPGNYGYTF; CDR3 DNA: TGTGCCAGCACCTCTCCTGGGAACTATGGCTACACCTTC
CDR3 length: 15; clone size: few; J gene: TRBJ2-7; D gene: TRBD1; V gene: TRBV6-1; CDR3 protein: CASSTGQTSHYEQYF; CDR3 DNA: TGTGCCAGCAGCACGGGACAGACCTCCCATTACGAGCAGTACTTC
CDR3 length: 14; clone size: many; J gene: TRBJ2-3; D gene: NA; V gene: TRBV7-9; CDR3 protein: CASSVGHSTDTQYF; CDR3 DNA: TGTGCCAGCAGCGTTGGGCACAGCACAGATACGCAGTATTTT
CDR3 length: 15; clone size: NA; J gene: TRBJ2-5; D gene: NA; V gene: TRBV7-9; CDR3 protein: CAGSSTGALQETQYF; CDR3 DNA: TGTGCCGGCAGCTCGACAGGAGCCCTTCAAGAGACCCAGTACTTC
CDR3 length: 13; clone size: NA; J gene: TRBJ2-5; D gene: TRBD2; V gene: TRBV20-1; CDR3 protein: CSAPGGGKETQYF; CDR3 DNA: TGCAGTGCCCCCGGGGGGGGGAAAGAGACCCAGTACTTC
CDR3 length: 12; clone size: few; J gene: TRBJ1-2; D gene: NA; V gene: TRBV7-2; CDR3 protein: CASSPVNYGYTF; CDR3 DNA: TGTGCCAGCAGCCCCGTTAACTATGGCTACACCTTC
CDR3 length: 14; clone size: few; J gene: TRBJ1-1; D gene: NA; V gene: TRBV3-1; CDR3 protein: CASSQATGRTEAFF; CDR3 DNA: TGTGCCAGCAGCCAAGCAACTGGGCGGACTGAAGCTTTCTTT
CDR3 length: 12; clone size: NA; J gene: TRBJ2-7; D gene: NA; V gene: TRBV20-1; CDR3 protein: CSARKQYHEQYF; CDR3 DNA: TGCAGTGCTAGAAAACAGTACCACGAGCAGTACTTC
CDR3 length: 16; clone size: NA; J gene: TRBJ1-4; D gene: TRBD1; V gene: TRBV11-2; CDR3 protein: CASSSPDRGSRGKLFF; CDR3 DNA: TGTGCCAGCAGCTCGCCTGACAGGGGTTCCAGAGGAAAACTGTTTTTT
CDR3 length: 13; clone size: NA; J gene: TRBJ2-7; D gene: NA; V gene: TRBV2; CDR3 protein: CASRGDLPYEQYF; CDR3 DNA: TGTGCCAGCAGGGGGGACCTCCCCTACGAGCAGTACTTC
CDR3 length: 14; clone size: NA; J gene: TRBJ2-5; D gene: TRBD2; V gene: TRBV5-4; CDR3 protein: CASSLLGTSGEQYF; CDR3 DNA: TGTGCCAGCAGCCTCCTTGGGACTAGCGGGGAGCAGTACTTC
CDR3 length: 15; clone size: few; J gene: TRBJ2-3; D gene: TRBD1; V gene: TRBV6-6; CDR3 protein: CASSAQGARMDTQYF; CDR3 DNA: TGTGCCAGCAGTGCTCAGGGGGCGCGAATGGATACGCAGTATTTT
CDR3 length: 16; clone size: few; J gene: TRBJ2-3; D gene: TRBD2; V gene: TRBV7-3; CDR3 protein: CASSPLLAGSTDTQYF; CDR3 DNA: TGTGCCAGCAGCCCCTTGCTAGCGGGGAGCACAGATACGCAGTATTTT
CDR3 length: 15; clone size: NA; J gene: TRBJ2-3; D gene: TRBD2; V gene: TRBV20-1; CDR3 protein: CSTRDGTSGTDTQYF; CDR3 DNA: TGCAGTACTAGAGATGGGACTAGCGGCACAGATACGCAGTATTTT
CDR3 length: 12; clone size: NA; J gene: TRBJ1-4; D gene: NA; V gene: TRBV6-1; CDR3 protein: CASRTGGSRLFF; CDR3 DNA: TGTGCCAGCAGGACGGGGGGCTCTAGACTGTTTTTT
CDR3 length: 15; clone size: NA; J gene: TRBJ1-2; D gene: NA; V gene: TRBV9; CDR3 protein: CASSARGGPDYGYTF; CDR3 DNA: TGTGCCAGCAGCGCCCGCGGGGGGCCTGACTATGGCTACACCTTC